The clone carrying this T cell receptor beta chain was detected only once. The antigen remains unidentified. The entry originates in a study of graft-versus-host responses after intestinal transplantation. Looking at the study overall: The whole recipient group had anti-thymocyte globulin induction followed by tacrolimus and steroids for roughly three years.

The repertoire was sequenced with immunoSEQ multiplex PCR; TCRdb's copy has only in-frame clones and lacks some. This sample has 100,000 or so clones, with about 93% found just once. Whole-study results and caveats: Some patients had graft-donor T cell macrochimerism, and their allografts showed high graft-versus-host to host-versus-graft clonal ratios.

The sequence came from a human donor who received an intestinal transplant. The material sequenced was unstimulated CD8+ T cells sorted from spleen or lymph node cells, taken before intestinal transplant.

CDR3: CSDNSGVGETQYF. DNA for the CDR3: TGCAGCGATAATTCAGGGGTTGGGGAGACCCAGTACTTC. This chain links TRBV29-1 with TRBJ2-5, with a possible D match to TRBD1 (6 bases). The CDR3 extends over 13 amino acids. Germline lookup yields CDR1 SQVTM and CDR2 ANQGSEA. V dropped 7 bases and J dropped 5 bases, with 17 bases sitting between them. Full variable domain (rest looked up from reference TRBV29-1 and TRBJ2-5): SAVISQKPSRDICQRGTSLTIQCQVDSQVTMMFWYRQQPGQSLTLIATANQGSEATYESGFVIDKFPISRPNLTFSTLTVSNMSPEDSSIYLCSDNSGVGETQYFGPGTRLLVL.